Each of the 25 T cell receptor beta chains below was sequenced from the same sample in a study of cytomegalovirus exposure and HLA in healthy donors. PCR primers comprised 60 Vbeta and 13 Jbeta primers. Measured with immunoSEQ multiplex PCR; TCRdb has only the in-frame clones, and not every one. The table has 100,000 or so clones, 10% to 15% seen once. Specimen: PBMCs. All receptors derive from a man between 40 and 49 years old in good health and CMV-seropositive.

This clone was found a few times. This sequence joins TRBV19 and TRBJ2-7; 10 nucleotides line up with TRBD1. Looked up from germline, CDR1 is LNHDA and CDR2 is SQIVND (reference sequence). This CDR3 comprises 15 residues. V was pared by 5 bases and J by 4 bases, with 8 bases of the junction left unmatched. DNA for the CDR3: TGTGCCAGTAGTGTTCGACAGGGGGCAGTTTACGAGCAGTACTTC. It encodes CASSVRQGAVYEQYF. Together with reference TRBV19 and TRBJ2-7, the CDR3 gives the full variable domain: DGGITQSPKYLFRKEGQNVTLSCEQNLNHDAMYWYRQDPGQGLRLIYYSQIVNDFQKGDIAEGYSVSREKKESFPLTVTSAQKNPTAFYLCASSVRQGAVYEQYFGPGTRLTVT.

This clone was seen a few times. V usage is TRBV7-2 and J usage is TRBJ1-1; a weak D match, TRBD1 (5 bases). Germline loops: CDR1 SGHTA, CDR2 FQGNSA. The CDR3 runs to 13 residues. V was clipped by 5 bases and J by 4 bases, with 11 bases between them. The CDR3 DNA follows: TGTGCCAGCAGCCGCGGGACGACCACTGAAGCTTTCTTT. The encoded protein is CASSRGTTTEAFF.

This clone was seen only a few times. J is TRBJ1-1 and V is TRBV27, with a possible D match to TRBD1 (6 bases). V lost 5 bases and J lost 1, with 17 bases in between. Looked up from germline, CDR1 is MNHEY and CDR2 is SMNVEV (reference sequence). This CDR3 has 16 residues. CDR3 protein: CASSPFRDIRNTEAFF. CDR3 bases: TGTGCCAGCAGTCCATTCCGGGACATCCGGAACACTGAAGCTTTCTTT.

This clone was detected only a few times. This rearrangement joins TRBV27 to TRBJ1-1; 7 positions agree with TRBD1. Germline lookup yields CDR1 MNHEY and CDR2 SMNVEV (reference sequence). CDR3 length: 14 residues. V gave up 2 bases and J gave up 3 bases; unmatched junction bases: 3. The CDR3 region is CASSLTGADTEAFF. The CDR3 DNA sequence: TGTGCCAGCAGTTTAACAGGGGCGGACACTGAAGCTTTCTTT.

This clone was seen only a few times. One end of the junction is discordant with germline, which a read error may explain. This chain uses TRBV5-1 with TRBJ2-1; D perhaps matches TRBD2 (6 bases). The CDR3 extends over 18 amino acids. CDR1 is SGHRS, CDR2 YFSETQ, per germline. CDR3 in amino acids: CASSQLESLATLPNEKFF. As DNA, the CDR3 is TGCGCCAGCAGCCAACTAGAAAGTCTAGCGACCCTTCCAAATGAGAAGTTCTTC.

The chain carries TRBV10-1 and TRBJ1-4, with 8 bases fitting TRBD1. Germline V gene data show CDR1 as WNHNN and CDR2 as SYGVQD (reference sequence). V dropped 3 bases and J dropped 7; count of bases not matched to a gene: 7. The CDR3 runs 15 residues. As DNA, the CDR3 is TGCGCCAGCAGTGAAGGACAGGGCATCAGTGAAAAACTGTTTTTT. It yields the protein CASSEGQGISEKLFF.

This clone was counted between two and nine times. V gene TRBV28 combines with J gene TRBJ2-1; 10 bases fit TRBD2. With V trimmed by 6 bases and J by 4 bases, 12 bases remained unmatched. The CDR3 is made up of 17 amino acids. Germline V lookup: CDR1 MDHEN, CDR2 SYDVKM. CDR3 DNA: TGTGCCAGCAGCTCCCCCGGACTAGCGGCTAATTACAATGAGCAGTTCTTC. It specifies CASSSPGLAANYNEQFF.

CDR3 DNA sequence: TGCAGCGCCAGGGATCCTGGAAACACCATATATTTT. It codes for CSARDPGNTIYF. The rearrangement uses TRBV29-1 and TRBJ1-3, with D possibly TRBD1 on 5 matching bases. This CDR3 spans 12 amino acids. CDR1 SQVTM and CDR2 ANQGSEA come from the germline V gene. V dropped 7 bases and J dropped 2 bases, with 9 bases sitting between them.

The V gene is TRBV15, the J gene TRBJ1-1; tentatively, D is TRBD1 (5 bases). Looked up from germline, CDR1 is LNHNV and CDR2 is YYDKDF (reference sequence). V lost 0 bases to trimming and J lost 5 bases, with 10 bases between them. The length of the CDR3 is 14 residues. Here the CDR3 reads CATSRDRGGTEAFF. The CDR3 coding sequence is TGTGCCACCAGCAGAGATAGGGGAGGGACTGAAGCTTTCTTT. Filled out from reference TRBV15 and TRBJ1-1, the complete variable domain reads DAMVIQNPRYQVTQFGKPVTLSCSQTLNHNVMYWYQQKSSQAPKLLFHYYDKDFNNEADTPDNFQSRRPNTSFCFLDIRSPGLGDTAMYLCATSRDRGGTEAFFGQGTRLTVV.

This clone was detected a few times. J is TRBJ1-1 and V is TRBV25-1; tentatively, D is TRBD1 (6 bases). This CDR3 comprises 13 residues. CDR1 MGHDK and CDR2 SYGVNS come from the germline V gene. V was cut by 5 bases and J by 5 bases, with 12 bases left in between. The CDR3 sequence is CASSNRGWTEAFF. CDR3 nucleotide sequence: TGTGCCAGCAGTAATAGGGGGTGGACTGAAGCTTTCTTT.

The table lists this clone with a few counts. This chain joins TRBV10-1 and TRBJ2-7; tentative D call: TRBD1 (6 bases). V was clipped by 2 bases and J by 2 bases, with 13 bases between them. Germline assignment: CDR1 WNHNN and CDR2 SYGVQD (reference sequence). The CDR3 totals 15 residues. In DNA, the CDR3 is TGCGCCAGCAGTGAGCGGCAGGGGCAAGCCTACGAGCAGTACTTC. It encodes CASSERQGQAYEQYF.

This sequence joins TRBV5-4 and TRBJ1-1; D is unclear. The CDR3 runs 13 residues. The V end was cut by 4 bases, the J end by 6 bases, with 13 bases between. Germline CDR1 reads SGHNT; CDR2 reads YYREEE (reference sequence). CDR3 DNA sequence: TGTGCCAGCAGCATCGAGGCTCCCTCTGAAGCTTTCTTT. It is translated as CASSIEAPSEAFF. Using reference TRBV5-4 and TRBJ1-1 for the parts outside the CDR3, the full variable domain is ETGVTQSPTHLIKTRGQQVTLRCSSQSGHNTVSWYQQALGQGPQFIFQYYREEENGRGNFPPRFSGLQFPNYSSELNVNALELDDSALYLCASSIEAPSEAFFGQGTRLTVV.

This chain uses TRBV18 with TRBJ1-2; 7 positions match TRBD1. With V trimmed by 5 bases and J by 2 bases, 2 bases remained unmatched. CDR3 length: 13 residues. CDR1 and CDR2 (germline): KGHSH, LQKENI. CDR3 in DNA: TGTGCCAGCTCAACAGGGGTAAACTATGGCTACACCTTC. Translating it yields CASSTGVNYGYTF.

The CDR3 protein is CASSLASSGSGGELFF. The CDR3 DNA reads TGTGCCAGCAGCTTGGCTTCTAGCGGGAGTGGCGGGGAGCTGTTTTTT. The chain recombines TRBV5-4 with TRBJ2-2; 10 bases match TRBD2. Germline-derived CDR1 and CDR2 are SGHNT and YYREEE (reference sequence). This CDR3 spans 16 amino acids. J was trimmed by 7 bases and V by 0 bases; bases with no gene match: 6.

The chain combines TRBV9 with TRBJ1-1; D may be TRBD1 (5 bases). Germline CDR1 and CDR2: SGDLS and YYNGEE. The V and J ends lost 1 base and 1 base respectively, with 11 bases between them. The CDR3 loop spans 15 amino acids. The CDR3: CASSVFEQANTEAFF. CDR3 DNA: TGTGCCAGCAGCGTATTCGAACAGGCGAACACTGAAGCTTTCTTT.

This clone has only a few counts. The chain is built from TRBV9 and TRBJ2-1, with D uncertain. The CDR3 is 15 residues long. The germline V gene encodes CDR1 SGDLS and CDR2 YYNGEE. Deletions cut 0 bases from V and 0 bases from J, with 7 bases between. The CDR3 coding sequence is TGTGCCAGCAGCGTAGGGAGCGACTCCTACAATGAGCAGTTCTTC. Encoded protein: CASSVGSDSYNEQFF.

This chain joins TRBV7-9 and TRBJ1-5, with 9 bases aligning to TRBD1. CDR1 and CDR2 (germline): SEHNR, FQNEAQ (reference sequence). V was pared by 5 bases and J by 6 bases, with 5 bases of the junction left unmatched. This CDR3 contains 14 residues. The CDR3 DNA is TGTGCCAGCAGCCCCGGGACAGGGCGTCAGCCCCAGCATTTT. Translating gives CASSPGTGRQPQHF. The full variable domain, its missing parts supplied by reference TRBV7-9 and TRBJ1-5, is DTGVSQNPRHKITKRGQNVTFRCDPISEHNRLYWYRQTLGQGPEFLTYFQNEAQLEKSRLLSDRFSAERPKGSFSTLEIQRTEQGDSAMYLCASSPGTGRQPQHFGDGTRLSIL.

This chain links TRBV9 with TRBJ2-5; a possible D gene is TRBD1 (5 bases). The J call may be incorrect, as the DNA end agrees better with TRBJ2-7. CDR1 and CDR2 (germline): SGDLS, YYNGEE. CDR3 length equals 15 residues. Here the CDR3 reads CASNRGQGPIYEQYF. The CDR3 DNA follows: TGTGCCAGCAATCGAGGCCAGGGCCCCATCTACGAGCAGTACTTC.

The CDR3 reads CASSYSGSQETQYF. The DNA for the CDR3 is TGTGCCAGCAGTTACTCGGGCAGTCAAGAGACCCAGTACTTC. The genes are TRBV6-5 and TRBJ2-5; no reliable D call. The length of the CDR3 is 14 residues. CDR1 and CDR2 (germline): MNHEY, SVGAGI. Deletions cut 0 bases from V and 2 bases from J, with 7 bases between.

This clone showed up just a few times. This sequence joins TRBV2 and TRBJ2-7; no firm D call. CDR3 length equals 13 residues. Trimming shortened V by 4 bases and J by 2 bases, and 9 bases separated the two germline ends. CDR1 SNHLY and CDR2 FYNNEI come from the germline V gene. The CDR3 nucleotides are TGTGCCAGCAGTGCCCAGGTCCCCTACGAGCAGTACTTC. This sequence encodes CASSAQVPYEQYF.

This clone was seen only a few times. The V call is TRBV7-2, the J call TRBJ2-7; TRBD2 matches 9 bases. V gave up 0 bases and J gave up 4 bases; unmatched junction bases: 7. Germline V CDR1 and CDR2: SGHTA, FQGNSA. This CDR3 contains 16 residues. The CDR3 DNA reads as TGTGCCAGCAGCTTAGCGGCTAGCGGGAATCTTTACGAGCAGTACTTC. It codes for CASSLAASGNLYEQYF.

This clone was counted a few times. The chain combines TRBV28 with TRBJ1-4; 10 nucleotides match TRBD1. V shed 7 bases and J 7 bases; nucleotides not matched to a gene: 6. The CDR3 sequence is 14 residues long. CDR1 is MDHEN, CDR2 SYDVKM, per germline. CDR3 nucleotides: TGTGCCAGCATCTCGGGACAGGGGACTGAAAAACTGTTTTTT. This sequence encodes CASISGQGTEKLFF.

The chain couples TRBV2 to TRBJ2-5; TRBD2 is a possible D gene (6 bases). This CDR3 spans 14 amino acids. CDR1 and CDR2 (germline): SNHLY, FYNNEI. V dropped 7 bases and J dropped 4 bases, with 16 bases sitting between them. CDR3 nucleotides: TGTGCCAGCATCCCTCGGGAGCTCCGAGAGACCCAGTACTTC. This codes for CASIPRELRETQYF.

V and J are TRBV6-5 and TRBJ2-3; TRBD1 agrees at 8 bases. Trimming removed 5 bases from V and 7 bases from J; junction bases left unmatched: 5. Germline values: CDR1 MNHEY, CDR2 SVGAGI. The CDR3 consists of 13 residues. This CDR3 is CASSVQGANTQYF. CDR3 nucleotide sequence: TGTGCCAGCAGTGTCCAGGGGGCAAATACGCAGTATTTT.

This clone was observed a handful of times. V and J are TRBV19 and TRBJ1-5, with D hard to call. Germline CDR1 reads LNHDA; CDR2 reads SQIVND (reference sequence). V dropped 7 bases and J dropped 0 bases, with 13 bases sitting between them. This CDR3 is 15 amino acids long. The DNA for the CDR3 is TGTGCCAGTAACCTAGGAGGATTTAGCAATCAGCCCCAGCATTTT. Encoded protein: CASNLGGFSNQPQHF. Drawing the rest from reference TRBV19 and TRBJ1-5, the complete variable domain is DGGITQSPKYLFRKEGQNVTLSCEQNLNHDAMYWYRQDPGQGLRLIYYSQIVNDFQKGDIAEGYSVSREKKESFPLTVTSAQKNPTAFYLCASNLGGFSNQPQHFGDGTRLSIL.